This T cell receptor beta chain emerged from a study of Ad26.COV2.S vaccination and SARS-CoV-2 variants. This clone was counted a few times. At the DNA level, this CDR3 is encoded by other sequences in the same sample as well. Assay used: immunoSEQ multiplex PCR; TCRdb lists only in-frame clones, some missing. The sample records about 680,000 clones, 89% being singletons. V lost 2 bases to trimming and J lost 7 bases, with 12 bases between them. From germline, CDR1 is WSHSY and CDR2 SAAADI. There are 14 residues in the CDR3. Sample treatment: 19 received Ad26.COV2.S at low or high dose, single or two shots; about 5 received placebo; per-sample allocation not given. Following the first vaccine or placebo injection, samples were taken on day 63.

Sequencing was performed on peripheral blood, taken in a trial of Ad26.COV2.S vaccine versus placebo. This sequence was found in a person between 18 and 59 years old who received the Ad26.COV2.S COVID-19 vaccine or a placebo. The chain recombines TRBV10-2 with TRBJ1-5, with D possibly TRBD1 on 5 matching bases. In nucleotides, the CDR3 is TGCGCCAGCAGTGAGCAAGGGGCAAGGCAGCCCCAGCATTTT. Its protein product is CASSEQGARQPQHF.